These 21 T cell receptor beta chains were all obtained from the same sample, sequenced in a study of blood T cell repertoires in COVID-19. This table comes from immunoSEQ multiplex PCR, and its TCRdb copy is limited to in-frame clones, with some not included. Among about 140,000 clones listed, 88% were seen once. Sequenced sample: peripheral blood. The receptor source for this set is a woman aged 60-75 years with acute or convalescent COVID-19.

In DNA, the CDR3 is TGTGCCAGCAGTCCGCTGAGGGCGGGGGGGGCCCAGCATTTT. Protein: CASSPLRAGGAQHF. The chain links TRBV6-5 to TRBJ1-5; possibly TRBD1 for D (5 bases). V lost 5 bases and J lost 11, with 19 bases in between. CDR1 is MNHEY, CDR2 SVGAGI, per germline. The CDR3 totals 14 residues.

The chain has TRBV6-1 and TRBJ1-6; a possible D gene is TRBD1 (6 bases). There are 16 residues in the CDR3. Between the trimmed V and J ends, which lost 3 bases and 6 bases, there was a span of 15 bases. The germline CDR1 and CDR2 sequences are MNHNS and SASEGT. CDR3 sequence reads: CASSDYREGANSPLHF. In DNA, the CDR3 is TGTGCCAGCAGTGACTACAGGGAAGGGGCTAATTCACCCCTCCACTTT.

The V call is TRBV3-1 (or the pseudogene TRBV3-2), the J call TRBJ1-3; a weak D match, TRBD1 (6 bases). Deletions cut 3 bases from V and 0 bases from J, with 6 bases between. This CDR3 is built from 14 residues. Germline CDR1 and CDR2: LGHDT and YNNKEL (reference sequence). CDR3 residues: CASSQDSSGNTIYF. The CDR3 region has the DNA TGTGCCAGCAGCCAGGACAGCTCTGGAAACACCATATATTTT.

The CDR3 sequence is CAGGGWAREKLFF. In DNA, the CDR3 is TGTGCCGGGGGGGGTTGGGCGCGTGAAAAACTGTTTTTT. The J gene is TRBJ1-4, the V gene TRBV2, with a possible D match to TRBD1 (5 bases). V lost 11 bases and J lost 7, with 17 bases in between. Germline loops: CDR1 SNHLY, CDR2 FYNNEI. This CDR3 has 13 amino acids.

The chain couples TRBV6-2 or TRBV6-3 to TRBJ1-5, with D unresolved. V was cut by 4 bases and J by 4 bases, with 14 bases left in between. Per germline, CDR1 MNHEY and CDR2 SVGEGT. The CDR3 loop spans 15 amino acids. The CDR3 DNA reads TGTGCCAGCAGTTCCCCCGTGGCAAGAAATCAGCCCCAGCATTTT. It translates to CASSSPVARNQPQHF.

V is TRBV30 and J is TRBJ1-5; TRBD1 agrees at 7 bases. Germline V CDR1 and CDR2: GTSNPN, SVGIG (reference sequence). Unmatched junction bases numbered 6, after V lost 3 bases and J lost 7 bases. The CDR3 consists of 13 residues. The CDR3: CAWRGTVTQPQHF. CDR3 in DNA: TGTGCCTGGAGGGGGACAGTAACCCAGCCCCAGCATTTT.

The V and J genes are TRBV28 and TRBJ1-6; weak D call: TRBD1 (6 bases). The V and J ends lost 2 bases and 2 bases respectively, with 13 bases between them. The germline V gene encodes CDR1 MDHEN and CDR2 SYDVKM. The CDR3 extends over 17 amino acids. CDR3 loop: CASSLAGAHPYNSPLHF. As DNA, the CDR3 is TGTGCCAGCAGTTTAGCGGGGGCGCATCCCTATAATTCACCCCTCCACTTT.

V and J are TRBV5-1 and TRBJ1-5; possible D gene TRBD1, 6 bases. The CDR3 spans 15 residues. The germline V gene has CDR1 SGHRS and CDR2 YFSETQ. Trimming cost V 1 base and J 6 bases, with 14 bases left between them. The chain's CDR3 is CASSLRGDTGQPQHF. CDR3 sequence (DNA): TGCGCCAGCAGCTTGCGGGGGGACACGGGTCAGCCCCAGCATTTT.

This clone was seen a few times. This chain joins TRBV5-1 and TRBJ2-7, with 9 nucleotides matching TRBD1. The CDR3 has 16 residues. The V gene end was trimmed by 4 bases and the J gene end by 3 bases; junction bases not matched to a gene: 11. CDR1 and CDR2 from the germline V gene are SGHRS and YFSETQ. The CDR3 DNA reads as TGCGCCAGCAGCCCCCTGGTAGGGGACAGGGACTACGAGCAGTACTTC. This sequence encodes CASSPLVGDRDYEQYF.

The chain combines TRBV7-6 with TRBJ1-3; weak D call: TRBD1 (5 bases). Germline CDR1 reads SGHVS; CDR2 reads FNYEAQ. This CDR3 spans 16 amino acids. V was shortened by 5 bases and J by 0 bases, with 14 bases between the two germline ends. The CDR3 loop reads CASSPWGESSGNTIYF. The CDR3 DNA is TGTGCCAGCAGCCCATGGGGGGAGAGCTCTGGAAACACCATATATTTT.

CDR3 DNA: TGCGCCAGCAGCTTGGATCCGGGAGACACTGAAGCTTTCTTT. Translated: CASSLDPGDTEAFF. V gene TRBV5-1 combines with J gene TRBJ1-1; D gene unclear. The germline V and J ends were trimmed by 0 bases and 3 bases, with 9 bases remaining between them. The CDR3 has 14 residues. Germline V lookup: CDR1 SGHRS, CDR2 YFSETQ.

The gene calls are TRBV7-6 and TRBJ2-2; 9 bases are shared with TRBD2. Germline loops: CDR1 SGHVS, CDR2 FNYEAQ. The CDR3 loop spans 16 amino acids. V lost 1 base and J lost 0; bases outside the gene matches: 0. CDR3 protein: CASSLGLAANTGELFF. The CDR3 DNA reads TGTGCCAGCAGCTTAGGACTAGCGGCGAACACCGGGGAGCTGTTTTTT.

This chain joins TRBV25-1 and TRBJ2-2, with 7 bases lining up with TRBD2. The junction had 14 bases not matched to a gene; V was cut back by 6 bases and J by 4 bases. CDR1 is MGHDK, CDR2 SYGVNS, per germline. The CDR3 runs 17 residues. The CDR3 coding sequence is TGTGCCAGCAGGGTCGGCTTTGGAGGGGAGGGCACCGGGGAGCTGTTTTTT. Its translation is CASRVGFGGEGTGELFF.

V is TRBV7-9 and J is TRBJ2-3; 8 nucleotides agree with TRBD1. The trim removed 5 bases at V and 1 base at J, leaving 8 bases unmatched. In germline, CDR1 is SEHNR, CDR2 FQNEAQ (reference sequence). This CDR3 spans 16 amino acids. As DNA, the CDR3 is TGTGCCAGCAGCCCCCGACAGGGGAGTGGCACAGATACGCAGTATTTT. As protein: CASSPRQGSGTDTQYF.

This chain links TRBV28 with TRBJ1-3; D remains unclear. Trimming shortened V by 2 bases and J by 0 bases, and 14 bases separated the two germline ends. Germline V lookup: CDR1 MDHEN, CDR2 SYDVKM. The CDR3 sequence is 17 residues long. Here the CDR3 DNA reads TGTGCCAGCAGTTTAGGAGAACTCGACTTCTCTGGAAACACCATATATTTT. This encodes CASSLGELDFSGNTIYF.

The rearrangement uses TRBV28 and TRBJ2-7; a weak D match, TRBD1 (5 bases). This CDR3 is built from 16 residues. V lost 6 bases and J lost 1, with 19 bases in between. Looked up from germline, CDR1 is MDHEN and CDR2 is SYDVKM. This CDR3 is CASRGQGPSYSYEQYF. Here the CDR3 DNA reads TGTGCCAGCAGGGGGCAGGGTCCCTCTTATTCCTACGAGCAGTACTTC.

CDR3 bases: TGTGCCAGCAGTTATGATACAGGGGGCAACTATGGCTACACCTTC. Translation: CASSYDTGGNYGYTF. The V and J genes are TRBV6-5 and TRBJ1-2, with 9 bases that match TRBD1. The CDR3 consists of 15 residues. Germline V gene sequence: CDR1 MNHEY, CDR2 SVGAGI. Trimming cost V 3 bases and J 2 bases; bases outside gene matches: 4.

Of note for this clone: The DNA is left out, because the CDR3 cannot be placed on it with certainty; the CDR3 is given as TCRdb lists it. This sequence joins TRBV19 and TRBJ1-3; the table's D call, TRBD1, was not checked against the DNA. The CDR3 totals 18 residues, both ends included. Germline V gene lookup returns CDR1 LNHDA and CDR2 SQIVND (reference sequence). The CDR3 sequence: CASTSDRTNRYSGNTIYF.

The rearrangement links TRBV25-1 to TRBJ2-2, with D unclear. The germline V gene encodes CDR1 MGHDK and CDR2 SYGVNS. This CDR3 has 14 residues. Deletions cut 2 bases from V and 1 base from J, with 5 bases between. The CDR3 region has the DNA TGTGCCAGCAGTGAAGGGCTGAACACCGGGGAGCTGTTTTTT. It is translated as CASSEGLNTGELFF.

The genes are TRBV28 and TRBJ1-3, with D possibly TRBD1 on 5 matching bases. Between the trimmed V and J ends, which lost 6 bases and 3 bases, there was a span of 12 bases. Germline V gene data show CDR1 as MDHEN and CDR2 as SYDVKM. The CDR3 spans 14 residues. CDR3 loop: CASSTPGYGNTIYF. The DNA of the CDR3 is TGTGCCAGCAGCACCCCAGGGTATGGAAACACCATATATTTT.

V gene TRBV6-2 or TRBV6-3 combines with J gene TRBJ2-7; no definite D call. Trimming left V 2 bases short and J 2 bases short, with 13 bases between. The CDR3 is 15 amino acids. Germline V gene sequence: CDR1 MNHEY, CDR2 SVGEGT. The CDR3 reads CASSYRGTRTYEQYF. The CDR3 bases are TGTGCCAGCAGTTACCGCGGAACACGTACCTACGAGCAGTACTTC.